The clone carrying this T cell receptor beta chain was observed a single time. The CDR3 runs 14 residues. V lost 5 bases, J lost 3 bases, and 11 bases lay in between. Germline assignment: CDR1 LNHDA and CDR2 SQIVND (reference sequence). The sample is drawn from a study of blood T cell repertoires in COVID-19. Clones were sequenced by immunoSEQ multiplex PCR, and TCRdb holds only the in-frame ones, with some missing. Of 210,000 or so clones in the sample, about 90% are singletons; the top ten hold 2.5% to 3.5%. This TCR came from a woman aged 45 to 65 in a cohort exposed to, infected with or recovered from COVID-19 (not recorded which). Specimen: PBMCs or T cells enriched from blood (not recorded which). The chain is built from TRBV19 and TRBJ1-3, with unresolved D. The CDR3 DNA sequence: TGTGCCAGTAGTCCCCGCGGCCTTGGAAACACCATATATTTT. It encodes CASSPRGLGNTIYF.